This T cell receptor beta chain stems from a study of Graves' ophthalmopathy and Graves' hyperthyroidism (dated by TCRdb to 2016 to 2019). A note on the overall study: Peripheral blood samples were taken at the time of initial diagnosis, before any treatment was given. For independent validation, a separate cohort was made up of approximately 19 hyperthyroidism patients plus 17 patients who later progressed from hyperthyroidism to ophthalmopathy. The 100 discovery patients were randomly split 7:3 into training and test sets. A discovery set of 95 to 100 patients (roughly 41 ophthalmopathy, fewer than 60 stable hyperthyroidism) was enrolled to explore V-J signatures distinguishing ophthalmopathy from hyperthyroidism. The study used TCR beta repertoire signatures to distinguish Graves' ophthalmopathy from Graves' hyperthyroidism and to predict progression to ophthalmopathy. T-cell repertoires of thyroid tissue and blood were compared in over five hyperthyroidism patients. Following sampling, methimazole starting at 30 mg daily was administered to hyperthyroidism patients, and high-dose intravenous methylprednisolone was administered to ophthalmopathy patients. In total, under 150 blood samples were TCR-sequenced: fewer than 50 ophthalmopathy, 80 or so hyperthyroidism and about 17 hyperthyroidism-to-ophthalmopathy patients. Broader findings and caveats from the paper: Sample size was not statistically predetermined, and group allocation was not concealed from the investigators. In validation, the model predicted ophthalmopathy progression with 55% to 71% sensitivity and approximately 72% specificity; fewer than 15 predicted patients were CT-confirmed with GO in a median of around 6 months. Most expanded thyroid clonotypes with a frequency above 0.001 also appeared in blood, which suggests that blood repertoires may reflect the immune response in the thyroid. The 13-signature model separated ophthalmopathy from stable hyperthyroidism with over 85% sensitivity and around 84% specificity in cross-validation, and 80%/75% in the test set.

There are a few counts of this clonotype. Its recognized antigen is unknown. Base quality data are lacking; no much larger clone is found one base away. Sequences MNHEY (CDR1) and SVGAGI (CDR2) are obtained from the germline V gene. V loses 0 bases at its end and J loses 4 bases; junction bases beyond the gene matches: 8. From cysteine to phenylalanine, the CDR3 is 16 amino acids long. The sequence is cut down to CDR3 DNA, 48 bases in frame from base 1. TCR beta CDR3 regions were amplified from RNA transcripts for repertoire sequencing. A first-round RT-PCR used HTBI primers with the Qiagen OneStep RT-PCR kit, followed by a second-round multiplex PCR, size selection and purification. The libraries underwent paired-end sequencing with 100 bp reads on an Illumina HiSeq2000. The original methods were these. SOAPnuke was used to process the reads, removing any read that contained adapters or uncalled bases, had a mean Phred below 15, or lacked an exact match to the constant primer or identifier. COPE v1.2.5 was used to merge the high-quality paired reads. Each unique nucleotide sequence was defined as a clonotype, and clonotypes were aligned to IMGT TRB V, D and J references with MiTCR v1.1. The analysis was limited to V-J combinations with a frequency above 0.0001, which together covered 99.2% of the repertoires. A TCR clonal expansion and chaos score per V-J combination was defined as the ratio of F50 clonal expansion to chaos observed in the TCRdist matrix. Welch's t-statistics and random forest were used to reduce features to about a dozen V-J combinations, which were fed into a naive Bayes classifier. Thyroid-blood repertoire similarity was quantified with the Morisita-Horn index. Through fastp at Q25 and MiXCR, TCRdb rebuilt clones from the public reads, retaining in-frame beta chains. CDR3 protein duplicates are merged, each entry listing the most common genes and DNA. The V and J calls were not made by the authors but by TCRdb's processing. The sample profile shows approximately 380,000 distinct CDR3 sequences; around a fifth of them were found once. The ten biggest clones cover roughly 3.2% of the sample.

A patient counted as having stable hyperthyroidism if there was no progression to ophthalmopathy within 18 months of follow-up. Patients with hyperthyroidism were aged 18 to 65 years, had been newly diagnosed, and had a disease duration of less than 2 months. Anyone with other autoimmune diseases, uncontrolled infections, pregnancy or lactation was excluded from the study. Diagnosis relied on clinical symptoms, serum thyroxine, TRAb, thyroid ultrasound and orbital computed tomography. PBMCs were isolated from about 9.2 ml of fresh peripheral blood by Ficoll-Paque density gradient centrifugation. Trizol reagent was used to extract the total RNA, and its quality was then checked on an Agilent 2100 Bioanalyzer.

The chain employs TRBV6-5 and TRBJ1-2, and TRBD1 matches 7 of the central bases. Material: peripheral blood. This sequence was found in a woman younger than 35 with stable Graves' hyperthyroidism. Donor details come from another sample of the same person, matched by shared clones. The nucleotide sequence is TGTGCCAGCAGTTACTCCAGACAGGGTGGTCCCTATGGCTACACCTTC. This is translated as CASSYSRQGGPYGYTF.